Listed below are T cell receptor beta chains from one sample, sequenced in a study of monozygotic twins with inflammatory bowel disease. TCRdb reprocessed the 5' RACE reads, with one entry per CDR3 protein and no DNA. Its table lists approximately 330,000 distinct CDR3 sequences. The source material was blood. The receptors derive from a human donor with ulcerative colitis or Crohn's disease, or a healthy co-twin of an affected twin (not recorded which). Both conserved end residues are part of each CDR3.

v_gene	j_gene	CDR3aa
TRBV20-1	TRBJ2-1	CSATNYNEQFF
TRBV29-1	TRBJ2-3	CSVASGRVTDSQYF
TRBV10-1	TRBJ2-3	CASSEGGLDTQYF
TRBV19	TRBJ2-2	CASSARRASTGELFF
TRBV6-5	TRBJ2-3	CASSYSAPTRNPDTQYF
TRBV28	TRBJ1-6	CASRETTGNLNSPLHF
TRBV5-1	TRBJ1-1	CASSQGQGRRNTEAFF
TRBV6-4	TRBJ2-7	CASSDGIGPMREQYF
TRBV24-1	TRBJ1-1	CATSDSIGSAFF
TRBV28	TRBJ1-5	CASSSFAGTGNQPQHF
TRBV12-3/TRBV12-4	TRBJ1-2	CASSPKTGDYGYTF
TRBV10-3	TRBJ2-7	CAITEEAAYEQYF
TRBV7-9	TRBJ2-1	CASSLFGTGGNEQFF
TRBV6-5	TRBJ2-5	CASMGSGETQYF
TRBV5-1	TRBJ2-1	CASSSGTSGYNEQFF
TRBV9	TRBJ1-2	CASSVLGGGYTF
TRBV11-2	TRBJ1-4	CASSADRSSGEKLFF
TRBV12-3/TRBV12-4	TRBJ1-5	CASSFDRVGQPQHF
TRBV12-3/TRBV12-4	TRBJ2-1	CASTGGAFNEQFF
TRBV4-1	TRBJ1-4	CASSQVGTAIATNEKLFF
TRBV27	TRBJ2-7	CASSLTFGTAYSYEQYF
TRBV20-1	TRBJ2-7	CSARDLGASYEQYF
TRBV5-4	TRBJ1-3	CASSPGHNSGNTIYF
TRBV20-1	TRBJ1-5	CSAHSLGNQPQHF
TRBV9	TRBJ2-7	CASSPALSGQRDYEQYF
TRBV7-9	TRBJ2-1	CASSPPGHIEQFF
TRBV30	TRBJ1-3	CAWSVFRSGNTIYF
TRBV7-2	TRBJ1-5	CASSLASQPQHF
TRBV27	TRBJ2-7	CASRPGLATYEQYF
TRBV20-1	TRBJ2-5	CSARDTNLQGQTQYF
TRBV19	TRBJ2-1	CASSGLENYNEQFF
TRBV6-2/TRBV6-3	TRBJ2-7	CASSSTDSYEQYF
TRBV20-1	TRBJ2-1	CSAWGGGLANEQFF
TRBV7-9	TRBJ2-3	CASSLALTGGSDTQYF
TRBV28	TRBJ2-3	CASSFPTLNVGGRKSTDTQYF
TRBV12-3/TRBV12-4	TRBJ2-3	CASNPDGRGADTQYF
TRBV7-2	TRBJ2-1	CASSSPGTSGRLREQFF
TRBV5-1	TRBJ2-3	CASSEQGVTADTQYF
TRBV7-2	TRBJ2-7	CASSGRNAYEQYF
TRBV20-1	TRBJ2-7	CSARRTPYEQYF
TRBV6-5	TRBJ2-2	CASSYSGTGVNTGELFF
TRBV5-4	TRBJ2-3	CASSLPGTTDTQYF
TRBV7-9	TRBJ2-3	CASSRRLQGSGDTQYF
TRBV4-3	TRBJ1-3	CASSQDGGRGNTIYF
TRBV7-9	TRBJ2-5	CASSLEGRRLETQYF
TRBV6-1	TRBJ2-2	CASRSREQGGTGELFF
TRBV18	TRBJ2-3	CASSLMSDTQYF
TRBV2	TRBJ2-5	CASSSAGGTETQYF